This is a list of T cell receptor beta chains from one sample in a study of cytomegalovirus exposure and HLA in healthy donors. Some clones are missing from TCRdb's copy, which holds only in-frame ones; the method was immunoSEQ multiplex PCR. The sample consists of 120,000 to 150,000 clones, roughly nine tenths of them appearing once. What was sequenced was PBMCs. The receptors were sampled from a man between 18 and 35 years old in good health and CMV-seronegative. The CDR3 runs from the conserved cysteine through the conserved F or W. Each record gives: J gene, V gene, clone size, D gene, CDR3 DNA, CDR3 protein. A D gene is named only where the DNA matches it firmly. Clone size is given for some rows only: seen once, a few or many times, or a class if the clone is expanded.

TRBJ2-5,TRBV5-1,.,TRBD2,TGCGCCAGCAGCTCCAACTCAGCGGGGGTGGAGACCCAGTACTTC,CASSSNSAGVETQYF
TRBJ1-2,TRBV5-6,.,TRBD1,TGTGCCAGCAGCTACCCGGACAGGGCCTGGGGCTACACCTTC,CASSYPDRAWGYTF
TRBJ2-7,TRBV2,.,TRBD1,TGTGCCAGCAGGGCGGGACAGGGAGGCTACGAGCAGTACTTC,CASRAGQGGYEQYF
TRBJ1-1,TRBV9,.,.,TGTGCCAGCAGCCCGCGACAGATGAACACTGAAGCTTTCTTT,CASSPRQMNTEAFF
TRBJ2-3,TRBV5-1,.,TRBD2,TGCGCCAGCAGCTTGGGACTAGCGGGAGTGTTTAGCACAGATACGCAGTATTTT,CASSLGLAGVFSTDTQYF
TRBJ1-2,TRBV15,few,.,TGTGCCACCAGAGAGGTTGGCCAGCCGAACTATGGCTACACCTTC,CATREVGQPNYGYTF
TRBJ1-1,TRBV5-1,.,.,TGCGCCAGCAGCTCCAGGGGTTGGGGCACTGAAGCTTTCTTT,CASSSRGWGTEAFF
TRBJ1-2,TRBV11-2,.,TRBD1,TGTGCCAGCAGCTTTTGGGACAGGGATGCCTATGGCTACACCTTC,CASSFWDRDAYGYTF
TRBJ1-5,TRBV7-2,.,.,TGTGCCAGCAGCTTAGTTGCAGGGATGGGACAGCCCCAGCATTTT,CASSLVAGMGQPQHF
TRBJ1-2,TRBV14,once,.,TGTGCCAGCAGCCAAGATCGCGGCGGGGGGCGAAGAGACTATGGCTACACCTTC,CASSQDRGGGRRDYGYTF
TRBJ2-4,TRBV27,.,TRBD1,TGTGCCAGCAGCCCAGGGACAGGAGGGGTCTTGGCCAAAAACATTCAGTACTTC,CASSPGTGGVLAKNIQYF
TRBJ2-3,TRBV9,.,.,TGTGCCAGCAGTTATCCACAGGGAGGGAACACAGATACGCAGTATTTT,CASSYPQGGNTDTQYF
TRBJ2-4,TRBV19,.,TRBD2,TGTGCCAGTAGTATAGATACTAGCGGGTTCTTCAAAAACATTCAGTACTTC,CASSIDTSGFFKNIQYF
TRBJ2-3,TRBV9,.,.,TGTGCCAGCAGCATCGACACCTACACAGATACGCAGTATTTT,CASSIDTYTDTQYF
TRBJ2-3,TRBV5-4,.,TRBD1,TGTGCCAGCAGCTTAAGGGACAGATACACAGATACGCAGTATTTT,CASSLRDRYTDTQYF
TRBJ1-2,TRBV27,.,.,TGTGCCAGCAGCCAAAGGGAGGACGGATATGGCTACACCTTC,CASSQREDGYGYTF
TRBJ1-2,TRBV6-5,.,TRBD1,TGTGCCAGCAGTTACGGGGACAGGGGAAATTATGGCTACACCTTC,CASSYGDRGNYGYTF
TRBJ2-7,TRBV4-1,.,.,TGCGCCAGCAGCCAAGGTATGCTAGAGTACGAGCAGTACTTC,CASSQGMLEYEQYF
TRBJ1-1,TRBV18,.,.,TGTGCCAGCTCACCACCGAACAGGGCGGGGGGGAACACTGAAGCTTTCTTT,CASSPPNRAGGNTEAFF
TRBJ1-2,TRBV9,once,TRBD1,TGTGCCAGCAGCGTCACTCGGACAGGGGCCGTCTATGGCTACACCTTC,CASSVTRTGAVYGYTF
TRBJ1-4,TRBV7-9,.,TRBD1,TGTGCCAGCACCAATCCCGACAGGGGCAAAGGAAAACTGTTTTTT,CASTNPDRGKGKLFF
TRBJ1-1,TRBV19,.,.,TGTGCCAGTCAACATATATGGCAGGTCCCGAACACTGAAGCTTTCTTT,CASQHIWQVPNTEAFF
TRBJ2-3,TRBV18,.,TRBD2,TGTGCCAGCTCATTAAAGCTCCTAGCGGGGGGCACAGATACGCAGTATTTT,CASSLKLLAGGTDTQYF
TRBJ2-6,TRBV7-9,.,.,TGTGCCAGCAGCCCTTCCGACAGTTCCTCTGGGGCCAACGTCCTGACTTTC,CASSPSDSSSGANVLTF
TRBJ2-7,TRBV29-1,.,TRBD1,TGCAGCGGGGGACAGACCTACGTCGAGCAGTACTTC,CSGGQTYVEQYF
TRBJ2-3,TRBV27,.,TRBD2,TGTGCCAGCAGTTTGACTAGCGGGAGGGGGGATACGCAGTATTTT,CASSLTSGRGDTQYF
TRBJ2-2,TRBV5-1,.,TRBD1,TGCGCCAGCACCTTTCCTACCGGGACAGCGATGAACACCGGGGAGCTGTTTTTT,CASTFPTGTAMNTGELFF
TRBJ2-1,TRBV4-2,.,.,TGTGCCAGCAGCCAAGAAGGGGGCTCACTAGCTTCATATGAGCAGTTCTTC,CASSQEGGSLASYEQFF
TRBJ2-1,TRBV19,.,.,TGTGCCAGTAGAATCCAGTATTCCTACAATGAGCAGTTCTTC,CASRIQYSYNEQFF